This T cell receptor (beta chain) came from a study of blood T cell repertoires in COVID-19. The assay was immunoSEQ multiplex PCR, and TCRdb's table has in-frame clones only and misses some. The sample contains 110,000 to 150,000 clones, 87% of which appear only once. CDR3 length equals 16 residues. V trimming: 1 base; J trimming: 0 bases; junction bases outside the gene matches: 3. Germline V gene sequence: CDR1 LGHNA, CDR2 YNFKEQ. The V and J genes are TRBV4-2 and TRBJ1-3; 7 bases are a match to TRBD1. The receptor was derived from a woman aged 40 to 50 with acute or convalescent COVID-19. Material: peripheral blood. CDR3 protein: CASSQVDRDSGNTIYF. In DNA form, the CDR3 reads TGTGCCAGCAGCCAAGTCGACAGGGACTCTGGAAACACCATATATTTT.